Sequencing of this T cell receptor beta chain was carried out in a study of blood T cell repertoires in COVID-19. About the study: Spain, Italy and the United States supplied samples that represented acute and convalescent COVID-19. T cells, B-cell-depleted T cells, or PBMCs supplied cDNA or gDNA.

Participant ages covered about 18 to 95 years across about two dozen US areas. Self-reported history from a screening survey and questionnaire set each donor's cohort. The table came from immunoSEQ multiplex PCR; TCRdb's copy has only in-frame clones and leaves some out. The sample lists some 130,000 clones, about 88% occurring once. Germline V lookup: CDR1 MNHEY, CDR2 SVGAGI. V was shortened by 4 bases and J by 7 bases, with 11 bases between the two germline ends. The CDR3 is made up of 14 amino acids. This chain links TRBV6-5 with TRBJ1-6; D might be TRBD1 (6 bases). The specimen sequenced was PBMCs or T cells enriched from blood (not recorded which). The origin of this receptor is a man aged 35-49 years with acute COVID-19. The CDR3 DNA sequence: TGTGCCAGCAGTTTCACAGGGAACAATTCACCCCTCCACTTT. As protein: CASSFTGNNSPLHF.